This T cell receptor (beta chain) was identified during a study of T cells after yellow fever vaccination. Findings and caveats of the study: Once the booster was given, most primary-vaccination clones reappeared, at roughly 96% for CD4 and around 90% for CD8. Abundant clonotypes from the bulk population could have been carried over as contaminants into FACS-sorted repertoires.

This CDR3 has 13 amino acids. The germline CDR1 and CDR2 sequences are DFQATT and SNEGSKA (reference sequence). Trimming stripped 1 base from V and 4 bases from J, with 10 bases between. About this clonotype: The antigen is unknown.

In making TCR cDNA, 5'RACE template switching added a universal primer site and UMIs to it. TCRdb re-called the 5' RACE reads with MiXCR, one entry per CDR3 protein. This sample has 90,000 to 130,000 distinct CDR3 sequences, with approximately 8.4% found just once. Source: CD8+ T cells sorted from PBMCs, taken 45 days after the yellow fever booster vaccination. The chain recombines TRBV20-1 with TRBJ2-5, with D perhaps matching TRBD1 or TRBD2 (6 bases each). This TCR was sampled from a man aged 25-45 years who received the YFV17D yellow fever vaccine. CDR3 in DNA: TGCAGTGCTAGAGGAAGGGGGGCAGAGACCCAGTACTTC. Protein sequence: CSARGRGAETQYF.